These 30 T cell receptor beta chains originate from one sample sequenced in a study of Graves' ophthalmopathy and Graves' hyperthyroidism (dated by TCRdb to the late 2010s). These reads were obtained on an Illumina HiSeq 2000. TCR beta CDR3 regions were amplified from RNA transcripts for repertoire sequencing. A first-round RT-PCR used HTBI primers with the Qiagen OneStep RT-PCR kit, followed by a second-round multiplex PCR, size selection and purification. The public sequencing data were trimmed at Q25 with fastp and processed into clonotypes with MiXCR by TCRdb, which kept only in-frame beta chains. Every distinct CDR3 protein forms one entry, paired with its most common genes and DNA. This sample lists roughly 700,000 distinct CDR3 sequences; roughly 41% were detected once. The ten largest clonotypes hold 35% to 55% of the sample. Sample: peripheral blood. The receptors derive from an adult man with Graves' ophthalmopathy.

The gene calls are TRBV29-1 and TRBJ1-1, with a weak D call TRBD1 (6 bases). Germline CDR1 reads SQVTM; CDR2 reads ANQGSEA. CDR3 length: 12 residues. The V end lost 4 bases, the J end lost 4 bases, and 10 bases lay between the germline ends. CDR3 loop: CSVGQAITEAFF. The CDR3 DNA reads TGCAGCGTTGGACAGGCGATCACTGAAGCTTTCTTT.

The V gene is TRBV7-9, the J gene TRBJ1-3; 7 bases match TRBD1. The V gene's germline CDR1 is SEHNR and CDR2 FQNEAQ (reference sequence). Germline trimming cut 5 bases from V and 2 bases from J; bases unmatched to any gene: 3. The length of the CDR3 is 14 residues. The CDR3 sequence is CASSRQGAGNTIYF. In DNA form, the CDR3 reads TGTGCCAGCAGCCGGCAGGGGGCTGGAAACACCATATATTTT.

The sample holds one count of this clonotype. A much larger clone differs by one base, so this may be a read error. The V and J genes are TRBV20-1 and TRBJ1-5; D uncertain. V was clipped by 8 bases and J by 4 bases, with 12 bases between them. The CDR3 has 12 residues. Germline values: CDR1 DFQATT, CDR2 SNEGSKA (reference sequence). DNA for the CDR3: TGCAGTACCATACGGGGAAATCAGCCCCAGCATTTT. Amino acid sequence: CSTIRGNQPQHF.

This clonotype turned up a few times. The DNA for the CDR3 is TGTGCCAGCAGCTTTTCTGCTAGCGGGAAATACGAGCAGTACTTC. Translation gives CASSFSASGKYEQYF. The chain links TRBV7-9 to TRBJ2-7; 9 bases map to TRBD2. The CDR3 is made up of 15 amino acids. CDR1 and CDR2 from the germline V gene are SEHNR and FQNEAQ (reference sequence). V gave up 3 bases and J gave up 4 bases; unmatched junction bases: 7.

The chain joins TRBV25-1 to TRBJ2-2; D is undetermined. V gave up 5 bases and J gave up 6 bases, with 16 bases separating them. The CDR3 loop spans 15 amino acids. CDR1 and CDR2 from the germline V gene are MGHDK and SYGVNS. Written as DNA, the CDR3 is TGTGCCAGCAGTTTAGCTGAATTAGGGCCCGGGGAGCTGTTTTTT. It codes for CASSLAELGPGELFF.

This chain uses TRBV11-1 with TRBJ2-2, with 10 positions matching TRBD2. Germline CDR1 reads SGHAT; CDR2 reads FQDESV (reference sequence). The CDR3 totals 15 residues. V was clipped by 4 bases and J by 7 bases; unmatched bases: 6. This chain's CDR3 is CASSSKREGLGELFF. DNA of the CDR3: TGTGCCAGCAGCTCAAAGCGGGAGGGCCTCGGGGAGCTGTTTTTT.

The chain recombines TRBV3-1 with TRBJ2-7; TRBD2 might be the D (6 bases). The germline V gene encodes CDR1 LGHDT and CDR2 YNNKEL (reference sequence). V lost 1 base and J 7 bases, leaving 8 bases between the germline ends. The CDR3 contains 12 residues. This CDR3 is CASSQARGEQYF. The CDR3, as DNA: TGTGCCAGCAGCCAAGCTCGGGGGGAGCAGTACTTC.

The V and J genes are TRBV10-2 and TRBJ2-5; TRBD2 might be the D (6 bases). There are 14 residues in the CDR3. Trimming removed 6 bases from V and 5 bases from J, with 16 bases in between. Germline assignment: CDR1 WSHSY and CDR2 SAAADI. The chain's CDR3 is CASSAGPSDETQYF. The CDR3 DNA reads as TGCGCCAGCAGCGCGGGGCCCTCGGACGAGACCCAGTACTTC.

The CDR3 reads CASSKTGEIYEQYF. In DNA form, the CDR3 reads TGTGCCAGCAGCAAGACAGGGGAAATCTACGAGCAGTACTTC. The genes are TRBV11-2 and TRBJ2-7; TRBD1 aligns across 8 bases. Trimming removed 5 bases from V and 3 bases from J; junction bases left unmatched: 6. Germline V gene lookup returns CDR1 SGHAT and CDR2 FQNNGV. The CDR3 length is 14 residues. The full variable domain, with the rest looked up from reference TRBV11-2 and TRBJ2-7, is EAGVAQSPRYKIIEKRQSVAFWCNPISGHATLYWYQQILGQGPKLLIQFQNNGVVDDSQLPKDRFSAERLKGVDSTLKIQPAKLEDSAVYLCASSKTGEIYEQYFGPGTRLTVT.

This clonotype appeared a single time. V gene TRBV7-9 combines with J gene TRBJ2-7; possible D gene TRBD1, 5 bases. The CDR3 is made up of 17 amino acids. Germline loops: CDR1 SEHNR, CDR2 FQNEAQ (reference sequence). Trimming left V 3 bases short and J 3 bases short, with 21 bases between. This chain's CDR3 is CASSLTPRAQGDYEQYF. CDR3 DNA: TGTGCCAGCAGCTTGACCCCCCGGGCCCAAGGGGACTACGAGCAGTACTTC.

The V call is TRBV25-1, the J call TRBJ2-2, with TRBD1 identical over 8 bases. There are 15 residues in the CDR3. Germline loops: CDR1 MGHDK, CDR2 SYGVNS. The CDR3 spells CAPPPGQENTGELFF. CDR3 coding DNA: TGTGCTCCACCACCGGGACAGGAGAACACCGGGGAGCTGTTTTTT.

The genes are TRBV7-9 and TRBJ1-5; D is ambiguous. The CDR3 has 18 amino acids. V lost 1 base and J 6 bases, leaving 22 bases between the germline ends. Germline CDR1 reads SEHNR; CDR2 reads FQNEAQ (reference sequence). The CDR3 region has the DNA TGTGCCAGCAGCTTAGAATTTTGGTCCCACCTGCGGGTTCAGCCCCAGCATTTT. Its translation is CASSLEFWSHLRVQPQHF.

With respect to this clonotype: Compared with germline, one end of the junction differs, possibly owing to a read error. J is TRBJ1-6 and V is TRBV10-3; D remains ambiguous. The CDR3 contains 14 residues. The germline gives CDR1 ENHRY, CDR2 SYGVKD. CDR3 in amino acids: CASSLNPSASPLHF. CDR3 nucleotide sequence: TGTGCCAGCAGTTTAAATCCCTCCGCCTCACCCCTCCACTTT.

A remark on this clonotype: This clone may be a read error of a much larger clone one base away. This chain links TRBV20-1 with TRBJ2-5; D is perhaps TRBD2 (6 bases). Germline V lookup: CDR1 DFQATT, CDR2 SNEGSKA (reference sequence). The V end lost 6 bases, the J end lost 9 bases, and 14 bases lay between the germline ends. This CDR3 is built from 11 residues. The CDR3 DNA follows: TGCAGTGCCGATGCTGGGGAGGCCCAGTACTTC. Its translation is CSADAGEAQYF.

This clonotype was counted at least ten times. The chain has TRBV7-9 and TRBJ2-5; no firm D call. The CDR3 covers 14 residues. V lost 2 bases to trimming and J lost 1 base, with 8 bases between them. Per germline, CDR1 SEHNR and CDR2 FQNEAQ (reference sequence). CDR3 loop: CASSLTGFQETQYF. DNA for the CDR3: TGTGCCAGCAGCTTAACCGGGTTCCAAGAGACCCAGTACTTC.

This clonotype appeared many times. The chain combines TRBV7-2 with TRBJ1-1, with TRBD1 matching 9 bases. The trim removed 5 bases at V and 5 bases at J, leaving 9 bases unmatched. CDR1 and CDR2 from the germline V gene are SGHTA and FQGNSA. This CDR3 contains 15 residues. Here the CDR3 DNA reads TGTGCCAGCAGCGTACAGGGGGCGAGGGGAACTGAAGCTTTCTTT. Protein sequence: CASSVQGARGTEAFF.

There are a few counts of this clonotype. V is TRBV10-3 and J is TRBJ1-6; D might be TRBD1 (6 bases). The V and J ends lost 10 bases and 10 bases respectively, with 20 bases between them. The CDR3 loop spans 14 amino acids. Germline loops: CDR1 ENHRY, CDR2 SYGVKD. For the CDR3, the DNA is TGTGCCAGCAGGACTGGACAGACGGCCTCACCCCTCCACTTT. Amino acid sequence: CASRTGQTASPLHF.

The chain employs TRBV25-1 and TRBJ2-5, with 8 bases identical to TRBD2. Germline loops: CDR1 MGHDK, CDR2 SYGVNS. This CDR3 comprises 15 residues. The J segment lost 3 bases and the V segment lost 3 bases, leaving 6 bases of the junction unmatched. In DNA form, the CDR3 reads TGTGCCAGCAGTGATAGTGCCGGGAGGGAAGAGACCCAGTACTTC. Translated, it gives CASSDSAGREETQYF.

This clonotype has a single count. V gene TRBV29-1 combines with J gene TRBJ2-2; D call uncertain. The V end lost 7 bases, the J end lost 8 bases, and 11 bases lay between the germline ends. Germline-derived CDR1 and CDR2 are SQVTM and ANQGSEA. The CDR3 is made up of 11 amino acids. CDR3 amino acids: CSDTPTGELFF. The CDR3, as DNA: TGCAGCGACACACCCACAGGGGAGCTGTTTTTT.

This clonotype was observed at least ten times. The rearrangement links TRBV7-2 to TRBJ2-7; the match to TRBD1 covers 7 bases. The CDR3 is 15 amino acids. V shed 3 bases, J shed 4 bases, and the junction held 9 bases outside the gene matches. Germline V gene data show CDR1 as SGHTA and CDR2 as FQGNSA. The CDR3 DNA follows: TGTGCCAGCAGCTTCACGGCGAGACAGGGATACGAGCAGTACTTC. Protein sequence: CASSFTARQGYEQYF. The whole variable domain, remainder taken from reference TRBV7-2 and TRBJ2-7, is GAGVSQSPSNKVTEKGKDVELRCDPISGHTALYWYRQSLGQGLEFLIYFQGNSAPDKSGLPSDRFSAERTGGSVSTLTIQRTQQEDSAVYLCASSFTARQGYEQYFGPGTRLTVT.

This clonotype was counted a single time. It may be a read error: a sequence one base away is much more abundant. J is TRBJ2-5 and V is TRBV7-9; maybe TRBD1 (6 bases). Germline CDR1 reads SEHNR; CDR2 reads FQNEAQ (reference sequence). The CDR3 is 14 amino acids. CDR3 sequence (DNA): TGTGCCGGCAGCTTAGTTACAGGGCGGGAGACCCAGTACTTC. Its protein product is CAGSLVTGRETQYF.

This clonotype has ten or more counts. The V gene is TRBV10-3, the J gene TRBJ1-6; 9 bases line up with TRBD1. Unmatched junction bases numbered 11, after V lost 6 bases and J lost 14 bases. In germline, CDR1 is ENHRY, CDR2 SYGVKD. There are 14 residues in the CDR3. CDR3 nucleotide sequence: TGTGCCATCAGGGGACAGGGACCGCCTTTCACCCTCCACTTT. It is translated as CAIRGQGPPFTLHF.

At least ten counts were recorded for this clonotype. The rearrangement links TRBV2 to TRBJ1-6, with no clear D. CDR3 length: 14 amino acids. Germline CDR1 and CDR2: SNHLY and FYNNEI. The V gene lost 1 base and the J gene lost 7 bases, with 8 bases spanning the gap. CDR3 loop: CASSEDSQNSPLHF. CDR3 coding DNA: TGTGCCAGCAGTGAAGACAGTCAAAATTCACCCCTCCACTTT.

A few counts support this clonotype. V usage is TRBV19 and J usage is TRBJ2-7; D is possibly TRBD2 (6 bases). Trimming took 7 bases from V and 6 from J, leaving 13 bases between them. Germline assignment: CDR1 LNHDA and CDR2 SQIVND (reference sequence). This CDR3 is built from 12 residues. In DNA form, the CDR3 reads TGTGCCAGTACCCCGGGGGTCGGCGAGCAGTACTTC. This encodes CASTPGVGEQYF.

This clonotype was observed many times. The chain combines TRBV12-3 or TRBV12-4 with TRBJ2-7; a weak D match, TRBD2 (5 bases). V shed 5 bases and J shed 3 bases, with 11 bases lying between them. This CDR3 has 13 residues. The CDR3 region has the DNA TGTGCCAGCAGTCCTAACGGGGACTACGAGCAGTACTTC. It translates to CASSPNGDYEQYF.

This chain's CDR3 is CSARDLAGELFF. The CDR3 nucleotides are TGCAGTGCTAGAGATTTGGCCGGGGAGCTGTTTTTT. The chain uses TRBV20-1 and TRBJ2-2; D gene unclear. The CDR3 has 12 amino acids. The germline V gene has CDR1 DFQATT and CDR2 SNEGSKA (reference sequence). Trimming shortened V by 0 bases and J by 6 bases, and 5 bases separated the two germline ends.

The chain is built from TRBV24-1 and TRBJ2-7, with a tentative D call TRBD1 (6 bases). CDR1 is KGHDR, CDR2 SFDVKD, per germline. This CDR3 spans 13 amino acids. Between the trimmed V and J ends, which lost 4 bases and 1 base, there was a span of 7 bases. The CDR3 DNA reads TGTGCCACCAGTGAAGGACAGTCCTACGAGCAGTACTTC. Translated, it gives CATSEGQSYEQYF.

The chain is built from TRBV13 and TRBJ2-7, with D perhaps matching TRBD1 (5 bases). CDR3 size: 14 residues. Germline V lookup: CDR1 PRHDT, CDR2 FYEKMQ (reference sequence). V was trimmed by 1 base and J by 4 bases, leaving 11 bases between them. CDR3 sequence reads: CASSLVEGAYEQYF. In nucleotides, the CDR3 is TGTGCCAGCAGCTTAGTTGAAGGGGCGTACGAGCAGTACTTC.

This clonotype occurred many times. The chain has TRBV10-1 and TRBJ2-2; D perhaps matches TRBD1 (6 bases). Germline-derived CDR1 and CDR2 are WNHNN and SYGVQD (reference sequence). V lost 0 bases, J lost 0 bases, and 11 bases lay in between. The CDR3 runs 17 residues. CDR3 nucleotides: TGCGCCAGCAGTGAGTCAACAGGGTGGGCGAACACCGGGGAGCTGTTTTTT. This gives the protein CASSESTGWANTGELFF.

V gene TRBV10-3 combines with J gene TRBJ1-2; 8 nucleotides agree with TRBD1. The germline CDR1 and CDR2 sequences are ENHRY and SYGVKD. Unmatched junction bases numbered 7, after V lost 5 bases and J lost 8 bases. CDR3 length: 13 amino acids. This CDR3 reads CAISYGTGGGYTF. CDR3 nucleotides: TGTGCCATCAGTTACGGGACAGGCGGCGGCTACACCTTC.